These 17 T cell receptor beta chains were all obtained from the same sample, sequenced in a study of shared clonotypes between healthy human individuals. CD45RO-negative, CCR7-positively selected cells formed the naive CD8 fraction, excluding terminally differentiated effector memory CD45RA+ cells. The repertoire was sequenced with immunoSEQ multiplex PCR; TCRdb's copy has only in-frame clones and lacks some. The sample consists of hundreds of thousands of clones, 95% to 96% of them appearing once. The source material was naive CD8+ T cells sorted from blood. These receptors all come from a woman in her twenties or thirties in good health.

The chain joins TRBV19 to TRBJ2-1; 9 bases map to TRBD2. The CDR3 is 15 amino acids. With 9 bases clipped from V and 5 bases from J, the junction kept 11 bases outside the gene matches. The germline gives CDR1 LNHDA, CDR2 SQIVND (reference sequence). Here the CDR3 DNA reads TGTGCCAGCCAAGGGTGGACTAGCGATCACAATGAGCAGTTCTTC. Its translation: CASQGWTSDHNEQFF.

J is TRBJ2-3 and V is TRBV7-9; 10 bases agree with TRBD2. Germline trimming cut 5 bases from V and 2 bases from J; bases unmatched to any gene: 7. This CDR3 has 16 amino acids. The germline CDR1 and CDR2 sequences are SEHNR and FQNEAQ (reference sequence). In DNA, the CDR3 is TGTGCCAGCAGCGACGGACTAGCGGATTTCACAGATACGCAGTATTTT. It encodes CASSDGLADFTDTQYF. Using reference TRBV7-9 and TRBJ2-3 for the parts outside the CDR3, the full variable domain is DTGVSQNPRHKITKRGQNVTFRCDPISEHNRLYWYRQTLGQGPEFLTYFQNEAQLEKSRLLSDRFSAERPKGSFSTLEIQRTEQGDSAMYLCASSDGLADFTDTQYFGPGTRLTVL.

The chain combines TRBV6-1 with TRBJ2-7; D is unresolved. Per the germline V gene, CDR1 is MNHNS and CDR2 is SASEGT. The CDR3 length is 15 residues. The V end lost 8 bases, the J end lost 6 bases, and 23 bases lay between the germline ends. The CDR3 region is CASDLGLNRALEQYF. Written as DNA, the CDR3 is TGTGCCAGCGACCTTGGCCTAAACCGGGCTCTCGAGCAGTACTTC.

The chain uses TRBV7-6 and TRBJ1-1; no definite D call. V was shortened by 1 base and J by 1 base, with 19 bases between the two germline ends. CDR1 and CDR2 from the germline V gene are SGHVS and FNYEAQ. The length of the CDR3 is 18 residues. The CDR3 region is CASSLGVSRTEQNTEAFF. The CDR3 DNA is TGTGCCAGCAGCTTAGGAGTCTCTAGGACGGAGCAGAACACTGAAGCTTTCTTT.

The V and J genes are TRBV20-1 and TRBJ2-1; TRBD1 is a possible D gene (7 bases). The CDR3 extends over 11 amino acids. Germline V gene lookup returns CDR1 DFQATT and CDR2 SNEGSKA (reference sequence). V dropped 5 bases and J dropped 9 bases, with 11 bases sitting between them. CDR3 DNA sequence: TGCAGTGCTTGGCAGGGGGGTGAGCAGTTCTTC. Encoded protein: CSAWQGGEQFF.

The rearrangement links TRBV6-1 to TRBJ2-3; D ambiguous. CDR1 is MNHNS and CDR2 is SASEGT in the germline V gene. This CDR3 has 16 residues. V was pared by 3 bases and J by 2 bases, with 15 bases between. CDR3 nucleotide sequence: TGTGCCAGCAGTGATAAGGTGGTTTTTATCACAGATACGCAGTATTTT. Translated: CASSDKVVFITDTQYF.

The gene calls are TRBV19 and TRBJ1-5; TRBD1 is a possible D gene (5 bases). This CDR3 comprises 15 residues. Trimming took off 5 bases at V and 2 bases at J, with 13 bases between the two ends. Germline loops: CDR1 LNHDA, CDR2 SQIVND (reference sequence). The CDR3 nucleotides read TGTGCCAGTAGTTATGGAGGAGGGGGCAATCAGCCCCAGCATTTT. Its protein is CASSYGGGGNQPQHF. The whole variable domain, filled in from reference TRBV19 and TRBJ1-5, reads DGGITQSPKYLFRKEGQNVTLSCEQNLNHDAMYWYRQDPGQGLRLIYYSQIVNDFQKGDIAEGYSVSREKKESFPLTVTSAQKNPTAFYLCASSYGGGGNQPQHFGDGTRLSIL.

The rearrangement uses TRBV19 and TRBJ2-7; D tentatively reads TRBD1 or TRBD2 (5 bases each). Germline V gene lookup returns CDR1 LNHDA and CDR2 SQIVND (reference sequence). The V end was cut by 5 bases, the J end by 4 bases, with 12 bases between. The length of the CDR3 is 13 residues. The CDR3 coding sequence is TGTGCCAGTAGTGAGGGGTTCTGGTACGAGCAGTACTTC. Encoded protein: CASSEGFWYEQYF.

The V call is TRBV4-1, the J call TRBJ2-7, with D unclear. V lost 3 bases and J lost 5, with 5 bases in between. The length of the CDR3 is 11 residues. Per the germline V gene, CDR1 is MGHRA and CDR2 is YSYEKL. The CDR3 nucleotides are TGCGCCAGCAGCCACGTTAACGAGCAGTACTTC. Residues: CASSHVNEQYF.

V gene TRBV27 combines with J gene TRBJ2-1; 7 nucleotides align to TRBD2. Germline V gives CDR1 MNHEY, CDR2 SMNVEV (reference sequence). V was pared by 5 bases and J by 5 bases, with 12 bases of the junction left unmatched. This CDR3 contains 16 residues. This chain's CDR3 is CASSGWLGGPHNEQFF. Written as DNA, the CDR3 is TGTGCCAGCAGTGGTTGGTTGGGAGGGCCCCACAATGAGCAGTTCTTC.

A remark on this clone: Other DNA sequences from this sample encode an identical CDR3 as well. The chain is built from TRBV29-1 and TRBJ2-6; no definite D call. CDR1 is SQVTM, CDR2 ANQGSEA, per germline. This CDR3 spans 13 amino acids. Trimming shortened V by 4 bases and J by 0 bases, and 4 bases separated the two germline ends. The CDR3 spells CSVVVSGANVLTF. The CDR3 nucleotides are TGCAGCGTTGTTGTCTCTGGGGCCAACGTCCTGACTTTC.

This sequence joins TRBV2 and TRBJ2-3, with D possibly matching TRBD1 (5 bases). V lost 3 bases to trimming and J lost 3 bases, with 13 bases between them. There are 15 residues in the CDR3. Germline CDR1 and CDR2: SNHLY and FYNNEI. The CDR3 bases are TGTGCCAGCAGTGAGGACATGTTCTTAACAGATACGCAGTATTTT. Translation gives CASSEDMFLTDTQYF.

V gene TRBV13 combines with J gene TRBJ2-5; 10 positions match TRBD2. Germline-derived CDR1 and CDR2 are PRHDT and FYEKMQ (reference sequence). The CDR3 extends over 15 amino acids. V was clipped by 5 bases and J by 3 bases; unmatched bases: 6. This CDR3 is CASSPYGLAEETQYF. The CDR3 nucleotides are TGTGCCAGCAGCCCCTACGGACTAGCGGAAGAGACCCAGTACTTC.

The V gene is TRBV7-9, the J gene TRBJ2-7, with D uncertain. This CDR3 has 14 residues. V gave up 4 bases and J gave up 1 base, with 11 bases separating them. From germline, CDR1 is SEHNR and CDR2 FQNEAQ (reference sequence). CDR3 sequence reads: CASSSTTGSYEQYF. The CDR3 DNA is TGTGCCAGCAGCTCCACAACCGGTTCCTACGAGCAGTACTTC.

The rearrangement uses TRBV19 and TRBJ2-5, with 7 bases matching TRBD1. The better agreement between TRBJ2-7 and the DNA end casts doubt on the J call. CDR1 is LNHDA and CDR2 is SQIVND in the germline V gene (reference sequence). The CDR3 loop spans 13 amino acids. In DNA form, the CDR3 reads TGTGCCAGTAGTATCTCCGACAGGGCCGAGCAGTACTTC. Protein product: CASSISDRAEQYF.

The chain couples TRBV5-8 to TRBJ2-1; 7 nucleotides line up with TRBD2. Germline lookup yields CDR1 SGHTS and CDR2 YDEGEE. The CDR3 is 16 amino acids. V trimming: 3 bases; J trimming: 5 bases; junction bases outside the gene matches: 11. CDR3 sequence (DNA): TGTGCCAGCAGCTGGTCGACTAGCCCGTGGAACAATGAGCAGTTCTTC. This gives the protein CASSWSTSPWNNEQFF.

This chain connects TRBV28 to TRBJ2-2; D may match TRBD1 or TRBD2 (5 bases each). The CDR3 loop spans 15 amino acids. With 4 bases removed from V and 0 bases from J, the gap between germline ends came to 9 bases. Germline-derived CDR1 and CDR2 are MDHEN and SYDVKM. CDR3 region: CASSWDGANTGELFF. The CDR3 region has the DNA TGTGCCAGCAGTTGGGACGGAGCGAACACCGGGGAGCTGTTTTTT.